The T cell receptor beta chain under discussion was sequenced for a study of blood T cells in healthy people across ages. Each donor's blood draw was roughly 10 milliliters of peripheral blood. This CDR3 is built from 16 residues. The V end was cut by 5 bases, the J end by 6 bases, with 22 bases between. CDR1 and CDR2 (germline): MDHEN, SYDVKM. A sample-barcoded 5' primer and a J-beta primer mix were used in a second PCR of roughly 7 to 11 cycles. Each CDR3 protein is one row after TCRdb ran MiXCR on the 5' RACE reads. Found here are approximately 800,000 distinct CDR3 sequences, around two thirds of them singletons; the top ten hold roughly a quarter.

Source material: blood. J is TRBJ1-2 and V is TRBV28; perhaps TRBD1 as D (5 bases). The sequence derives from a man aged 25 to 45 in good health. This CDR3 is CASSPLGFPGSHGYTF. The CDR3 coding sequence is TGTGCCAGCAGTCCACTCGGGTTCCCAGGGAGTCATGGCTACACCTTC.